This T cell receptor beta chain was sequenced in a study of control samples from healthy donors and cancer patients. There are 10 residues in the CDR3. Germline values: CDR1 SQVTM, CDR2 ANQGSEA. With 7 bases removed from V and 6 bases from J, the gap between germline ends came to 9 bases. The assay was immunoSEQ multiplex PCR, and TCRdb's table has in-frame clones only and misses some. The sample holds some 120,000 clones, approximately 92% seen once. What was sequenced was PBMCs. The chain employs TRBV29-1 and TRBJ1-1; no definite D call. The TCR sequence derives from a man at least 80 years old with head and neck cancer. CDR3 nucleotide sequence: TGCAGCGCAGAAACAGCTGAAGCTTTCTTT. Its protein is CSAETAEAFF.